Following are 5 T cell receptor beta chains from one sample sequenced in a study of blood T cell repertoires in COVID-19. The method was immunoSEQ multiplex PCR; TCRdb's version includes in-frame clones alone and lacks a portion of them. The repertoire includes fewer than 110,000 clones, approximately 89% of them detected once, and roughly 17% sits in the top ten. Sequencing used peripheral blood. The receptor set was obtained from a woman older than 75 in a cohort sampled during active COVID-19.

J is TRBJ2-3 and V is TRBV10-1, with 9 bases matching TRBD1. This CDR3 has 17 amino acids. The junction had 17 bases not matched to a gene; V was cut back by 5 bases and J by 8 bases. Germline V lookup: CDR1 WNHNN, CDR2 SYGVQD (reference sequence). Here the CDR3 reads CASSQPGTGTEAGTQYF. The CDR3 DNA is TGCGCCAGCAGTCAACCTGGGACAGGGACAGAGGCAGGTACGCAGTATTTT.

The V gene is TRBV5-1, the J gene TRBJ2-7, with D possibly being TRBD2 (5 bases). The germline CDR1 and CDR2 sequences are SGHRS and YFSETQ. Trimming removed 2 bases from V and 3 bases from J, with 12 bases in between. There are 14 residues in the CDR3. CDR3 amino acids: CASSLSTGIYEQYF. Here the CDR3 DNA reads TGCGCCAGCAGCTTATCGACGGGGATCTACGAGCAGTACTTC.

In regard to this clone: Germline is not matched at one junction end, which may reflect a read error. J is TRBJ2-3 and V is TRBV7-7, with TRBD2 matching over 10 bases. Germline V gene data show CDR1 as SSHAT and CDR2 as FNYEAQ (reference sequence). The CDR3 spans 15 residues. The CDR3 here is CASSRAGGSTDTQYF. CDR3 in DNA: TGTGCTAGCAGCCGAGCGGGAGGGAGCACAGATACGCAGTATTTT. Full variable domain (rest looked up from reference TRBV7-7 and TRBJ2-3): GAGVSQSPRYKVTKRGQDVTLRCDPISSHATLYWYQQALGQGPEFLTYFNYEAQPDKSGLPSDRFSAERPEGSISTLTIQRTEQRDSAMYRCASSRAGGSTDTQYFGPGTRLTVL.

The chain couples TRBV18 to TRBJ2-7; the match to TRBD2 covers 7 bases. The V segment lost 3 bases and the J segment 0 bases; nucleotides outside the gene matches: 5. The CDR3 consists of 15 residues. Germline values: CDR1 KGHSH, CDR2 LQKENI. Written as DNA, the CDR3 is TGTGCCAGCTCACCGGCTAGCGGCAACTCCTACGAGCAGTACTTC. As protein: CASSPASGNSYEQYF. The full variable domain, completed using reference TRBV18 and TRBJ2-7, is NAGVMQNPRHLVRRRGQEARLRCSPMKGHSHVYWYRQLPEEGLKFMVYLQKENIIDESGMPKERFSAEFPKEGPSILRIQQVVRGDSAAYFCASSPASGNSYEQYFGPGTRLTVT.

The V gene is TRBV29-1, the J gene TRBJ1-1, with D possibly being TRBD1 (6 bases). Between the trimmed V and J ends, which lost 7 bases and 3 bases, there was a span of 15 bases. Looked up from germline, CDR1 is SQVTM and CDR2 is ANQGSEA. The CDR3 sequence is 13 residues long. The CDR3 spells CSARGGWDTEAFF. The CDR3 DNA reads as TGCAGCGCCAGAGGGGGTTGGGACACTGAAGCTTTCTTT.